These 26 T cell receptor beta chains came from one sample sequenced in a study of blood T cell repertoires in COVID-19. Produced via immunoSEQ multiplex PCR; TCRdb's table is partial and in-frame only. The sample consists of about 56,000 clones, roughly 88% of them appearing once. Material: peripheral blood. Receptor source: a man in his fifties or sixties with active COVID-19.

This rearrangement joins TRBV7-8 to TRBJ2-1; 8 positions agree with TRBD1. In germline, CDR1 is SGHVS, CDR2 FQNEAQ. The CDR3 sequence is 16 residues long. V shed 1 base, J shed 5 bases, and the junction held 7 bases outside the gene matches. CDR3 in amino acids: CASSLVRTGFDNEQFF. CDR3 nucleotide sequence: TGTGCCAGCAGCTTAGTTCGGACAGGGTTCGACAATGAGCAGTTCTTC.

This rearrangement joins TRBV29-1 to TRBJ1-2; D perhaps matches TRBD1 (5 bases). CDR1 and CDR2 (germline): SQVTM, ANQGSEA. The CDR3 covers 15 residues. Trimming pared 0 bases from V and 4 bases from J, leaving 15 bases between. CDR3 sequence: CSVEEGEGRGYGYTF. CDR3 coding DNA: TGCAGCGTTGAAGAGGGGGAGGGTCGGGGCTATGGCTACACCTTC. Filled out from reference TRBV29-1 and TRBJ1-2, the complete variable domain reads SAVISQKPSRDICQRGTSLTIQCQVDSQVTMMFWYRQQPGQSLTLIATANQGSEATYESGFVIDKFPISRPNLTFSTLTVSNMSPEDSSIYLCSVEEGEGRGYGYTFGSGTRLTVV.

The genes are TRBV6-5 and TRBJ1-2, with a tentative D call TRBD1 (6 bases). Trimming shortened V by 4 bases and J by 8 bases, and 17 bases separated the two germline ends. This CDR3 is built from 14 residues. CDR1 is MNHEY, CDR2 SVGAGI, per germline. This CDR3 reads CASSSQGPSQGYTF. In nucleotides, the CDR3 is TGTGCCAGCAGTTCACAGGGACCCAGCCAGGGCTACACCTTC.

This chain joins TRBV6-6 and TRBJ1-2; no reliable D call. Germline loops: CDR1 MNHNY, CDR2 SVGAGI (reference sequence). With 2 bases removed from V and 8 bases from J, the gap between germline ends came to 18 bases. The CDR3 spans 15 residues. This chain's CDR3 is CASSYLPEGPGGYTF. The CDR3 bases are TGTGCCAGCAGTTACCTTCCGGAGGGCCCCGGGGGCTACACCTTC.

The V and J genes are TRBV10-3 and TRBJ1-1, with 8 bases aligning to TRBD1. The CDR3 covers 14 residues. Germline assignment: CDR1 ENHRY and CDR2 SYGVKD. V gave up 6 bases and J gave up 1 base; unmatched junction bases: 4. This CDR3 reads CAIRPQGANTEAFF. In nucleotides, the CDR3 is TGTGCCATCAGACCTCAGGGGGCGAACACTGAAGCTTTCTTT.

The CDR3: CASSSSPRDRLEGPQHF. The CDR3 DNA reads TGCGCCAGCAGCTCCTCGCCCCGGGACAGGTTGGAAGGGCCCCAGCATTTT. V is TRBV4-1 and J is TRBJ1-5, with 8 nucleotides matching TRBD1. The J segment lost 9 bases and the V segment lost 5 bases, leaving 18 bases of the junction unmatched. In germline, CDR1 is MGHRA, CDR2 YSYEKL. The CDR3 has 17 amino acids.

CDR3 bases: TGTGCCAGCAGTCTCCTAGCGGGGATTTACGAGCAGTACTTC. Translating it yields CASSLLAGIYEQYF. The V and J genes are TRBV6-5 and TRBJ2-7; 9 bases match TRBD2. The CDR3 has 14 residues. The V and J ends lost 5 bases and 4 bases, in that order; junction bases with no gene match: 6. Germline assignment: CDR1 MNHEY and CDR2 SVGAGI.

V usage is TRBV6-2 or TRBV6-3 and J usage is TRBJ1-2; the D is unclear. V shed 5 bases and J shed 5 bases, with 9 bases lying between them. Looked up from germline, CDR1 is MNHEY and CDR2 is SVGEGT. The CDR3 contains 12 residues. The DNA for the CDR3 is TGTGCCAGCAGTACAGACATATATGGCTACACCTTC. Protein sequence: CASSTDIYGYTF.

The rearrangement joins TRBV4-3 to TRBJ2-2; 9 positions match TRBD2. The CDR3 extends over 18 amino acids. Germline values: CDR1 LGHNA, CDR2 YSLEER. V lost 0 bases to trimming and J lost 5 bases; unmatched junction nucleotides: 10. The CDR3 bases are TGCGCCAGCAGCCAAGAAATCGGAGCGGGGGGACCGACCGGGGAGCTGTTTTTT. It yields the protein CASSQEIGAGGPTGELFF.

This chain connects TRBV18 to TRBJ2-5, with 7 bases fitting TRBD2. V was pared by 2 bases and J by 2 bases, with 2 bases of the junction left unmatched. The germline V gene encodes CDR1 KGHSH and CDR2 LQKENI. This CDR3 is built from 14 residues. The CDR3 here is CASSPNGGQETQYF. The CDR3 DNA is TGTGCCAGCTCACCAAACGGGGGGCAAGAGACCCAGTACTTC. The full variable domain, completed using reference TRBV18 and TRBJ2-5, is NAGVMQNPRHLVRRRGQEARLRCSPMKGHSHVYWYRQLPEEGLKFMVYLQKENIIDESGMPKERFSAEFPKEGPSILRIQQVVRGDSAAYFCASSPNGGQETQYFGPGTRLLVL.

V usage is TRBV18 and J usage is TRBJ2-4; D might be TRBD2 (6 bases). The CDR3 length is 14 residues. The V gene lost 4 bases and the J gene lost 9 bases, with 16 bases spanning the gap. The V gene's germline CDR1 is KGHSH and CDR2 LQKENI. CDR3 region: CASSLHPEGGIQYF. CDR3 in DNA: TGTGCCAGCTCACTTCACCCGGAGGGAGGCATTCAGTACTTC. Together with reference TRBV18 and TRBJ2-4, the CDR3 gives the full variable domain: NAGVMQNPRHLVRRRGQEARLRCSPMKGHSHVYWYRQLPEEGLKFMVYLQKENIIDESGMPKERFSAEFPKEGPSILRIQQVVRGDSAAYFCASSLHPEGGIQYFGAGTRLSVL.

The rearrangement uses TRBV18 and TRBJ2-5; tentative D call: TRBD2 (6 bases). V lost 10 bases to trimming and J lost 2 bases, with 20 bases between them. There are 15 residues in the CDR3. Germline V CDR1 and CDR2: KGHSH, LQKENI. CDR3: CATHPGGSQQETQYF. The CDR3 bases are TGTGCCACCCACCCTGGGGGGTCACAACAAGAGACCCAGTACTTC.

The genes are TRBV27 and TRBJ2-1; 7 nucleotides align to TRBD2. CDR1 and CDR2 from the germline V gene are MNHEY and SMNVEV (reference sequence). Trimming at V came to 6 bases and at J to 7 bases, leaving 12 bases not matched to a gene. CDR3 length: 15 residues. In DNA form, the CDR3 reads TGTGCCAGCAGCACTTTGGGGGGGAGAGGGAATGAGCAGTTCTTC. Amino acid sequence: CASSTLGGRGNEQFF.

Only a few counts were recorded for this clone. CDR3: CASSIEGDSYNSPLHF. The CDR3 DNA is TGTGCCAGTAGTATAGAGGGGGACAGTTATAATTCACCCCTCCACTTT. The rearrangement uses TRBV19 and TRBJ1-6; 7 positions agree with TRBD1. V lost 0 bases, J lost 4 bases, and 3 bases stayed unmatched. Germline V gives CDR1 LNHDA, CDR2 SQIVND (reference sequence). The CDR3 totals 16 residues.

Remarks on this clone: Its ends do not fully match the called genes, so a read error is possible. The chain uses TRBV15 and TRBJ1-5; TRBD1 matches at 7 bases. The CDR3 runs 14 residues. Germline loops: CDR1 LNHNV, CDR2 YYDKDF (reference sequence). Here the CDR3 reads CATSRDRVAQPQHF. The CDR3 DNA sequence: TGTGCCACCAGCCGAGACAGGGTAGCTCAGCCCCAGCATTTT.

This sequence joins TRBV7-6 and TRBJ2-3; 11 bases align to TRBD1. J was trimmed by 3 bases and V by 2 bases; bases with no gene match: 4. The CDR3 contains 16 residues. Germline V CDR1 and CDR2: SGHVS, FNYEAQ. CDR3 loop: CASSLRTGGLTDTQYF. The CDR3, as DNA: TGTGCCAGCAGCTTAAGGACAGGGGGCTTGACAGATACGCAGTATTTT.

The chain links TRBV6-5 to TRBJ2-5; D perhaps matches TRBD1 (6 bases). V was shortened by 5 bases and J by 6 bases, with 13 bases between the two germline ends. The germline V gene encodes CDR1 MNHEY and CDR2 SVGAGI. CDR3 length: 13 amino acids. CDR3 in DNA: TGTGCCAGCAGTACAGGGTTCCCGAAGACCCAGTACTTC. Protein: CASSTGFPKTQYF.

This clone was observed a single time. The chain is built from TRBV20-1 and TRBJ2-5; D is unresolved. Germline V gene lookup returns CDR1 DFQATT and CDR2 SNEGSKA (reference sequence). The germline V and J ends were trimmed by 3 bases and 1 base, with 9 bases remaining between them. This CDR3 is 13 amino acids long. CDR3 sequence (DNA): TGCAGTGCTAGTTACTCGGGCCAAGAGACCCAGTACTTC. Its translation is CSASYSGQETQYF.

The chain couples TRBV6-5 to TRBJ1-2, with D perhaps TRBD1 (5 bases). This CDR3 has 13 residues. CDR1 is MNHEY, CDR2 SVGAGI, per germline. Between the trimmed V and J ends, which lost 6 bases and 5 bases, there was a span of 13 bases. CDR3 amino acids: CASSLDSGYGYTF. For the CDR3, the DNA is TGTGCCAGCAGCCTTGACAGCGGGTATGGCTACACCTTC.

This CDR3 is CASSLASRGGQGPYEQYF. The CDR3 DNA reads TGCGCCAGCAGCTTGGCCTCTCGTGGGGGACAGGGCCCCTACGAGCAGTACTTC. The chain carries TRBV5-1 and TRBJ2-7, with TRBD1 matching over 9 bases. CDR3 length: 18 residues. The germline CDR1 and CDR2 sequences are SGHRS and YFSETQ. V dropped 0 bases and J dropped 2; count of bases not matched to a gene: 12.

The gene calls are TRBV7-9 and TRBJ2-3; 10 bases match TRBD2. Germline V gene data show CDR1 as SEHNR and CDR2 as FQNEAQ (reference sequence). The CDR3 sequence is 17 residues long. The V and J ends lost 8 bases and 0 bases, in that order; junction bases with no gene match: 11. The chain's CDR3 is CASHLGASGGSTDTQYF. The CDR3, as DNA: TGTGCCAGCCACCTGGGGGCTAGCGGGGGAAGCACAGATACGCAGTATTTT.

The rearrangement uses TRBV18 and TRBJ2-7; 7 positions match TRBD2. Trimming removed 3 bases from V and 6 bases from J; junction bases left unmatched: 5. Germline V gives CDR1 KGHSH, CDR2 LQKENI. This CDR3 spans 13 amino acids. The CDR3 sequence is CASSPSGGGEQYF. The CDR3 nucleotides read TGTGCCAGCTCACCGAGTGGGGGGGGCGAGCAGTACTTC.

The rearrangement links TRBV7-2 to TRBJ2-6; 12 bases fit TRBD1. The CDR3 is 18 amino acids. V shed 6 bases, J shed 1 base, and the junction held 7 bases outside the gene matches. The V gene's germline CDR1 is SGHTA and CDR2 FQGNSA. The CDR3 region has the DNA TGTGCCAGCAGTCGCCCGGGACAGGGGGCTTCTGGGGCCAACGTCCTGACTTTC. It translates to CASSRPGQGASGANVLTF.

This chain uses TRBV9 with TRBJ1-1; perhaps TRBD1 as D (6 bases). This CDR3 is built from 17 residues. The V gene lost 4 bases and the J gene lost 0 bases, with 19 bases spanning the gap. Germline assignment: CDR1 SGDLS and CDR2 YYNGEE. The CDR3 nucleotides read TGTGCCAGCAGCCGATCCGGGGGGCAGATGATGAACACTGAAGCTTTCTTT. It specifies CASSRSGGQMMNTEAFF. Filled out from reference TRBV9 and TRBJ1-1, the complete variable domain reads DSGVTQTPKHLITATGQRVTLRCSPRSGDLSVYWYQQSLDQGLQFLIQYYNGEERAKGNILERFSAQQFPDLHSELNLSSLELGDSALYFCASSRSGGQMMNTEAFFGQGTRLTVV.

The chain employs TRBV29-1 and TRBJ1-2, with 8 bases fitting TRBD1. The CDR3 covers 13 residues. Trimming at V came to 0 bases and at J to 8 bases, leaving 5 bases not matched to a gene. CDR1 is SQVTM and CDR2 is ANQGSEA in the germline V gene. The CDR3 DNA follows: TGCAGCGTTGAAGATTCAGGGGGCAAGGGCTACACCTTC. Translation: CSVEDSGGKGYTF.

In DNA, the CDR3 is TGTGCCAGCAGTCCGACACAGGGGGCGCGGGGCTACACCTTC. Protein sequence: CASSPTQGARGYTF. The chain recombines TRBV27 with TRBJ1-2; 9 bases line up with TRBD1. This CDR3 is built from 14 residues. V dropped 5 bases and J dropped 8; count of bases not matched to a gene: 9. Germline CDR1 is MNHEY and CDR2 is SMNVEV (reference sequence).